This T cell receptor (beta chain) was retrieved from a study of sequential checkpoint blockade in melanoma. Treatment specified: randomized to nivolumab then ipilimumab (arm A) or the reverse (arm B). The CDR3 runs to 18 residues. The V and J ends lost 0 bases and 2 bases, in that order; junction bases with no gene match: 9. CDR1 LNHDA and CDR2 SQIVND come from the germline V gene (reference sequence). Repertoires were generated with immunoSEQ multiplex PCR, while TCRdb's copy carries only in-frame clones and drops some. This table has approximately 2,500 clones, 15% to 20% appearing once. This receptor was obtained from a human donor with melanoma. This sequence joins TRBV19 and TRBJ1-5; TRBD1 matches at 8 bases. The sample consisted of tumor tissue (inferred from file names), taken from a patient given nivolumab and ipilimumab in sequence. The CDR3 loop is CASSIDRGQVLGNQPQHF. CDR3 DNA sequence: TGTGCCAGTAGTATAGATAGGGGACAGGTATTGGGCAATCAGCCCCAGCATTTT.